The present TCR beta chain was sequenced within a study of T cell clones after liver transplantation. Assay used: immunoSEQ multiplex PCR; TCRdb lists only in-frame clones, some missing. Counted here are around 26,000 clones, roughly 69% occurring once; the ten biggest clones make up 2.5% to 3.5%. The ends were cut back, 4 bases at V and 9 bases at J, with 13 bases in the middle. This CDR3 has 13 residues. Germline loops: CDR1 MNHNS, CDR2 SASEGT. The sequencing used CD4+ T cells from blood, collected before liver transplant. The rearrangement uses TRBV6-1 and TRBJ2-1; D tentatively fits TRBD1 or TRBD2 (6 bases each). This receptor was taken from a human donor who received a liver transplant. CDR3 residues: CASSGTGGGEQFF. The CDR3 DNA follows: TGTGCCAGCAGTGGGACCGGGGGCGGTGAGCAGTTCTTC.